The 2 T cell receptor beta chains presented below share a single source sample, sequenced in a study of technical replicates of blood from a few donors. TCRdb keeps only in-frame clones here, not all; method: immunoSEQ multiplex PCR. Of roughly 80,000 clones detected, roughly 92% appear once; the ten largest clones hold approximately 0.4%. The sample was T cells isolated from PBMCs. Receptors originate from a human donor in good health.

This chain connects TRBV18 to TRBJ2-7; D ambiguous. Deletions cut 2 bases from V and 2 bases from J, with 7 bases between. Per the germline V gene, CDR1 is KGHSH and CDR2 is LQKENI. The CDR3 runs to 13 residues. DNA for the CDR3: TGTGCCAGCTCACCAACTCAACCCTACGAGCAGTACTTC. Protein product: CASSPTQPYEQYF. The full variable domain, in which reference TRBV18 and TRBJ2-7 provide the parts outside the CDR3, is NAGVMQNPRHLVRRRGQEARLRCSPMKGHSHVYWYRQLPEEGLKFMVYLQKENIIDESGMPKERFSAEFPKEGPSILRIQQVVRGDSAAYFCASSPTQPYEQYFGPGTRLTVT.

V gene TRBV7-3 combines with J gene TRBJ2-7, with TRBD1 matching 7 bases. From germline, CDR1 is SGHTA and CDR2 FQGTGA. The CDR3 loop spans 14 amino acids. J gave up 6 bases and V 1 base, and 6 bases lay outside the gene matches. The CDR3 nucleotides read TGTGCCAGCAGCTTAAACAGGGGCGGGTCCGAGCAGTACTTC. Protein product: CASSLNRGGSEQYF. Supplemented by reference TRBV7-3 and TRBJ2-7, the full variable domain reads GAGVSQTPSNKVTEKGKYVELRCDPISGHTALYWYRQSLGQGPEFLIYFQGTGAADDSGLPNDRFFAVRPEGSVSTLKIQRTERGDSAVYLCASSLNRGGSEQYFGPGTRLTVT.